Listed here are 32 T cell receptor beta chains from one sample, sequenced in a study of T cell responses to AZD1222 COVID-19 vaccine. Using immunoSEQ multiplex PCR, the repertoire was profiled, and TCRdb retains in-frame clones only, with some absent. The table records 160,000 or so clones, over 80% of them present only once. The sequenced sample was peripheral blood, obtained on day 0 of AZD1222 vaccination. The source of these receptors is an adult in good health.

The genes are TRBV19 and TRBJ1-1, with no clear D. In germline, CDR1 is LNHDA, CDR2 SQIVND (reference sequence). CDR3 length: 11 amino acids. V lost 6 bases and J 5 bases, leaving 7 bases between the germline ends. CDR3 DNA sequence: TGTGCCAGTAGAGGACTAACTGAAGCTTTCTTT. This sequence encodes CASRGLTEAFF.

This clone was counted once. The chain is built from TRBV9 and TRBJ1-2; no clear D. This CDR3 is built from 14 residues. The ends were cut back, 2 bases at V and 4 bases at J, with 12 bases in the middle. CDR1 and CDR2 from the germline V gene are SGDLS and YYNGEE. CDR3 protein: CASSVSWVGYGYTF. As DNA, the CDR3 is TGTGCCAGCAGCGTGTCATGGGTCGGCTATGGCTACACCTTC.

CDR3 coding DNA: TGCGCCAGCAGCCAAGACGTCAGACCGACGGCTGAAGCTTTCTTT. It codes for CASSQDVRPTAEAFF. This sequence joins TRBV4-1 and TRBJ1-1; D not resolved. V lost 0 bases to trimming and J lost 6 bases, with 14 bases between them. The CDR3 is 15 amino acids. The germline V gene has CDR1 MGHRA and CDR2 YSYEKL.

The V call is TRBV4-3, the J call TRBJ1-2; tentative D call: TRBD1 (5 bases). Trimming cost V 1 base and J 4 bases, with 13 bases left between them. The CDR3 contains 15 residues. Germline CDR1 is LGHNA and CDR2 is YSLEER. CDR3 nucleotide sequence: TGCGCCAGCAGCCAAGGGGCAGGGAACTTCTATGGCTACACCTTC. Its protein is CASSQGAGNFYGYTF.

The chain couples TRBV28 to TRBJ1-1; TRBD1 is a possible D gene (5 bases). V was trimmed by 3 bases and J by 4 bases, leaving 9 bases between them. Germline CDR1 and CDR2: MDHEN and SYDVKM. CDR3 size: 13 residues. CDR3 protein: CASSLGGTTEAFF. The CDR3 DNA reads TGTGCCAGCAGTTTGGGGGGGACCACTGAAGCTTTCTTT.

The chain joins TRBV11-2 to TRBJ2-7, with 8 bases matching TRBD2. Germline V CDR1 and CDR2: SGHAT, FQNNGV. V lost 0 bases to trimming and J lost 2 bases; unmatched junction nucleotides: 0. The CDR3 is 14 residues long. This CDR3 is CASSLEGLAYEQYF. CDR3 in DNA: TGTGCCAGCAGCTTAGAGGGACTAGCCTACGAGCAGTACTTC.

The chain couples TRBV9 to TRBJ1-1; maybe TRBD1 (6 bases). The CDR3 has 14 amino acids. The ends were cut back, 7 bases at V and 1 base at J, with 14 bases in the middle. Germline V gene sequence: CDR1 SGDLS, CDR2 YYNGEE. The CDR3 reads CASSKLQGNTEAFF. CDR3 DNA sequence: TGTGCCAGCTCGAAACTACAGGGGAACACTGAAGCTTTCTTT.

The chain recombines TRBV28 with TRBJ2-7, with D perhaps TRBD2 (5 bases). The CDR3 has 12 residues. Trimming cost V 4 bases and J 3 bases, with 7 bases left between them. Germline-derived CDR1 and CDR2 are MDHEN and SYDVKM. The CDR3 protein is CASSSGLYEQYF. CDR3 DNA sequence: TGTGCCAGCAGTTCTGGACTCTACGAGCAGTACTTC.

The CDR3: CASSFNNSPLHF. The CDR3 coding sequence is TGTGCCAGCAGCTTCAATAATTCACCCCTCCACTTT. The chain uses TRBV7-2 and TRBJ1-6; no clear D. Germline CDR1 SGHTA, CDR2 FQGNSA. Trimming took 3 bases from V and 5 from J, leaving 2 bases between them. The CDR3 is made up of 12 amino acids.

The chain uses TRBV4-3 and TRBJ1-1; unclear D gene. Trimming removed 0 bases from V and 1 base from J, with 3 bases in between. Germline loops: CDR1 LGHNA, CDR2 YSLEER. The CDR3 consists of 13 residues. This CDR3 reads CASSQEWNTEAFF. As DNA, the CDR3 is TGCGCCAGCAGCCAAGAGTGGAACACTGAAGCTTTCTTT.

The genes are TRBV2 and TRBJ2-2, with D perhaps TRBD1 or TRBD2 (5 bases each). Germline CDR1 is SNHLY and CDR2 is FYNNEI. V lost 10 bases and J lost 1, with 13 bases in between. CDR3 length: 14 residues. The CDR3 region has the DNA TGTGCCACCGGCCGGGACGAGAACACCGGGGAGCTGTTTTTT. Translation gives CATGRDENTGELFF. The full variable domain, rest sourced from reference TRBV2 and TRBJ2-2, is EPEVTQTPSHQVTQMGQEVILRCVPISNHLYFYWYRQILGQKVEFLVSFYNNEISEKSEIFDDQFSVERPDGSNFTLKIRSTKLEDSAMYFCATGRDENTGELFFGEGSRLTVL.

The rearrangement joins TRBV5-4 to TRBJ2-7; the D gene is possibly TRBD2 (7 bases). Looked up from germline, CDR1 is SGHNT and CDR2 is YYREEE (reference sequence). With 2 bases removed from V and 5 bases from J, the gap between germline ends came to 20 bases. CDR3 size: 16 residues. The CDR3 region is CASSFSVRGGGHEQYF. The CDR3 DNA reads TGTGCCAGCAGCTTTTCCGTCCGTGGGGGGGGCCACGAGCAGTACTTC.

The V gene is TRBV4-1, the J gene TRBJ1-1, with unresolved D. The CDR3 spans 13 residues. CDR1 and CDR2 (germline): MGHRA, YSYEKL. The V end was cut by 1 base, the J end by 3 bases, with 6 bases between. CDR3 in amino acids: CASSQGPYTEAFF. In DNA, the CDR3 is TGCGCCAGCAGCCAAGGACCTTACACTGAAGCTTTCTTT.

V is TRBV7-9 and J is TRBJ1-5; D is possibly TRBD1 (6 bases). This CDR3 is built from 13 residues. Germline values: CDR1 SEHNR, CDR2 FQNEAQ (reference sequence). The V gene lost 6 bases and the J gene lost 10 bases, with 16 bases spanning the gap. The chain's CDR3 is CASRGFQGLPQHF. DNA for the CDR3: TGTGCCAGCAGGGGATTCCAGGGGCTTCCCCAGCATTTT.

The rearrangement joins TRBV27 to TRBJ2-1, with D perhaps matching TRBD1 or TRBD2 (5 bases each). There are 13 residues in the CDR3. V lost 5 bases and J lost 6, with 11 bases in between. CDR1 and CDR2 from the germline V gene are MNHEY and SMNVEV (reference sequence). The CDR3 here is CASSVGRFNEQFF. The CDR3 DNA sequence: TGTGCCAGCAGTGTGGGACGGTTCAATGAGCAGTTCTTC.

This clone was found once. This sequence joins TRBV4-1 and TRBJ1-1; maybe TRBD1 (5 bases). CDR1 and CDR2 from the germline V gene are MGHRA and YSYEKL. The V end lost 6 bases, the J end lost 1 base, and 9 bases lay between the germline ends. The CDR3 covers 13 residues. CDR3 sequence reads: CASSPTENTEAFF. The DNA of the CDR3 is TGCGCCAGCAGTCCGACAGAGAACACTGAAGCTTTCTTT.

This clone was seen only a few times. V is TRBV28 and J is TRBJ2-7; 9 nucleotides match TRBD2. This CDR3 comprises 14 residues. The junction had 3 bases not matched to a gene; V was cut back by 3 bases and J by 3 bases. Germline loops: CDR1 MDHEN, CDR2 SYDVKM. The CDR3 nucleotides are TGTGCCAGCAGTTTGACTAGCGGCGACTACGAGCAGTACTTC. It encodes CASSLTSGDYEQYF.

The rearrangement links TRBV11-2 to TRBJ1-1; TRBD1 might be the D (5 bases). CDR3 length equals 16 residues. Trimming removed 5 bases from V and 5 bases from J, with 21 bases in between. Germline-derived CDR1 and CDR2 are SGHAT and FQNNGV. The CDR3 bases are TGTGCCAGCAGCCCCAGGGAGCCCCTAAGTAAGACTGAAGCTTTCTTT. It specifies CASSPREPLSKTEAFF. Full variable domain (missing parts from reference TRBV11-2 and TRBJ1-1): EAGVAQSPRYKIIEKRQSVAFWCNPISGHATLYWYQQILGQGPKLLIQFQNNGVVDDSQLPKDRFSAERLKGVDSTLKIQPAKLEDSAVYLCASSPREPLSKTEAFFGQGTRLTVV.

V and J are TRBV3-1 (or the pseudogene TRBV3-2) and TRBJ2-1; perhaps TRBD1 as D (5 bases). This CDR3 comprises 16 residues. Trimming shortened V by 5 bases and J by 4 bases, and 18 bases separated the two germline ends. The V gene's germline CDR1 is LGHDT and CDR2 YNNKEL (reference sequence). CDR3 residues: CASSSTGQGVYNEQFF. The CDR3 DNA is TGTGCCAGCAGCTCAACGGGCCAAGGGGTATACAATGAGCAGTTCTTC.

The chain employs TRBV5-6 and TRBJ2-6; 7 nucleotides match TRBD1. Germline trimming cut 0 bases from V and 3 bases from J; bases unmatched to any gene: 9. The CDR3 runs to 18 residues. Germline loops: CDR1 SGHDT, CDR2 YYEEEE. The CDR3 spells CASSLVTGLGIGANVLTF. DNA for the CDR3: TGTGCCAGCAGCTTGGTGACAGGGTTGGGGATTGGGGCCAACGTCCTGACTTTC.

The chain combines TRBV19 with TRBJ1-5; tentative D call: TRBD1 (6 bases). Per the germline V gene, CDR1 is LNHDA and CDR2 is SQIVND (reference sequence). Trimming removed 5 bases at V and 4 bases at J, with 12 bases between. The CDR3 is 14 residues long. CDR3 in amino acids: CASSGRGGNQPQHF. CDR3 in DNA: TGTGCCAGTAGTGGTAGGGGGGGGAATCAGCCCCAGCATTTT.

This clone occurred a few times. V usage is TRBV15 and J usage is TRBJ1-4, with unresolved D. Between the trimmed V and J ends, which lost 1 base and 0 bases, there was a span of 6 bases. CDR3 length: 15 residues. Looked up from germline, CDR1 is LNHNV and CDR2 is YYDKDF (reference sequence). The chain's CDR3 is CATSRGASTNEKLFF. CDR3 DNA sequence: TGTGCCACCAGCAGAGGGGCGTCAACTAATGAAAAACTGTTTTTT. The full variable domain, its missing parts supplied by reference TRBV15 and TRBJ1-4, is DAMVIQNPRYQVTQFGKPVTLSCSQTLNHNVMYWYQQKSSQAPKLLFHYYDKDFNNEADTPDNFQSRRPNTSFCFLDIRSPGLGDTAMYLCATSRGASTNEKLFFGSGTQLSVL.

The chain employs TRBV2 and TRBJ1-1; D not resolved. In germline, CDR1 is SNHLY, CDR2 FYNNEI. Trimming shortened V by 6 bases and J by 2 bases, and 10 bases separated the two germline ends. This CDR3 comprises 13 residues. The CDR3 DNA reads as TGTGCCAGCAGGGTAGGACCCAACACTGAAGCTTTCTTT. Amino acid sequence: CASRVGPNTEAFF.

The chain couples TRBV6-5 to TRBJ1-1; TRBD1 matches at 11 bases. Germline V gene lookup returns CDR1 MNHEY and CDR2 SVGAGI. The CDR3 extends over 14 amino acids. After removal of 6 bases from V and 4 bases from J, the junction contained 4 bases not matched to a gene. CDR3 nucleotides: TGTGCCAGCAGGGACAGGGGGCTGAGCACTGAAGCTTTCTTT. It codes for CASRDRGLSTEAFF.

This sequence joins TRBV28 and TRBJ2-7, with a possible D match to TRBD2 (6 bases). Between the trimmed V and J ends, which lost 2 bases and 0 bases, there was a span of 11 bases. The CDR3 covers 15 residues. The germline CDR1 and CDR2 sequences are MDHEN and SYDVKM. The CDR3 sequence: CASSLRGTSSYEQYF. Written as DNA, the CDR3 is TGTGCCAGCAGTTTACGGGGGACGAGCTCCTACGAGCAGTACTTC.

The J gene is TRBJ2-3, the V gene TRBV11-3; 10 bases are a match to TRBD2. The CDR3 extends over 16 amino acids. The V gene's germline CDR1 is SGHNT and CDR2 YENEEA. Germline trimming cut 8 bases from V and 1 base from J; bases unmatched to any gene: 9. CDR3: CASYRVAGGRTDTQYF. DNA of the CDR3: TGTGCCAGCTATAGGGTAGCGGGGGGCCGCACAGATACGCAGTATTTT.

The chain joins TRBV4-3 to TRBJ2-3, with D tentatively TRBD1 (5 bases). The V gene's germline CDR1 is LGHNA and CDR2 YSLEER. There are 16 residues in the CDR3. V was cut by 0 bases and J by 1 base, with 11 bases left in between. For the CDR3, the DNA is TGCGCCAGCAGCCAAGAGTGGAGCAGGGGCACAGATACGCAGTATTTT. Amino acids: CASSQEWSRGTDTQYF.

The chain carries TRBV9 and TRBJ1-6, with a weak D call TRBD1 (5 bases). Trimming stripped 4 bases from V and 9 bases from J, with 17 bases between. There are 15 residues in the CDR3. Looked up from germline, CDR1 is SGDLS and CDR2 is YYNGEE. The DNA of the CDR3 is TGTGCCAGCAGCCCCCTCGTAGGGGAGGGTTCACCCCTCCACTTT. Protein product: CASSPLVGEGSPLHF.

This rearrangement joins TRBV5-5 to TRBJ1-5; 9 nucleotides line up with TRBD1. The V gene's germline CDR1 is SGHKS and CDR2 YYEKEE (reference sequence). V lost 4 bases to trimming and J lost 4 bases; unmatched junction nucleotides: 15. The CDR3 length is 18 residues. The CDR3, as DNA: TGTGCCAGCAGCCTAGGTCTAAGGACAGGGGCCCTTAATCAGCCCCAGCATTTT. Residues: CASSLGLRTGALNQPQHF. The full variable domain, completed using reference TRBV5-5 and TRBJ1-5, is DAGVTQSPTHLIKTRGQQVTLRCSPISGHKSVSWYQQVLGQGPQFIFQYYEKEERGRGNFPDRFSARQFPNYSSELNVNALLLGDSALYLCASSLGLRTGALNQPQHFGDGTRLSIL.

V usage is TRBV19 and J usage is TRBJ1-5; D gene ambiguous. The V gene lost 8 bases and the J gene lost 5 bases, with 16 bases spanning the gap. Germline V gene sequence: CDR1 LNHDA, CDR2 SQIVND (reference sequence). The CDR3 is 14 amino acids. CDR3 bases: TGTGCCAGTCCCCGCCAGGAGTTAGATCAGCCCCAGCATTTT. Translating it yields CASPRQELDQPQHF.

The gene calls are TRBV3-1 (or the pseudogene TRBV3-2) and TRBJ1-2; D remains unclear. V dropped 4 bases and J dropped 4 bases, with 19 bases sitting between them. This CDR3 region has 16 residues. Germline CDR1 reads LGHDT; CDR2 reads YNNKEL (reference sequence). The CDR3 region has the DNA TGTGCCAGCAGCCCGACTCGGACTACACATAGCTATGGCTACACCTTC. Protein sequence: CASSPTRTTHSYGYTF.

This chain joins TRBV4-2 and TRBJ1-6, with D unclear. With 0 bases removed from V and 6 bases from J, the gap between germline ends came to 6 bases. The CDR3 covers 14 residues. CDR1 LGHNA and CDR2 YNFKEQ come from the germline V gene. The CDR3 nucleotides are TGTGCCAGCAGCCAAGATTGGGGTAATTCACCCCTCCACTTT. As protein: CASSQDWGNSPLHF.